The rows below give T cell receptor beta chains drawn from one sample of a study of T cells in Graves' hyperthyroidism and ophthalmopathy. Using its own MiXCR run on the multiplex PCR reads, TCRdb lists one record per CDR3 protein. The sample holds around 500,000 distinct CDR3 sequences, 13% to 15% seen once. The sample taken for sequencing was blood. Receptors originate from a woman under 30 with Graves' hyperthyroidism. CDR3s include the opening cysteine and the closing phenylalanine or tryptophan. Each record gives: V gene, J gene, clone size, D gene, CDR3 protein, CDR3 DNA. The D gene is left open where the match is weak. The size field is filled for only some rows; it gives once, few, many or a size class.

TRBV7-9	TRBJ1-1	many	TRBD1	CASSPRQGAGNTEAFF	TGTGCCAGCAGCCCCCGACAGGGGGCGGGTAACACTGAAGCTTTCTTT
TRBV29-1	TRBJ1-4	-	-	CSVGSLTSNEKLFF	TGCAGCGTTGGGAGCCTGACGTCAAATGAAAAACTGTTTTTT
TRBV7-9	TRBJ1-1	few	TRBD1	CASSLAAGEGALNTEAFF	TGTGCCAGCAGCTTAGCCGCAGGGGAGGGGGCCTTGAACACTGAAGCTTTCTTT
TRBV5-1	TRBJ1-5	many	-	CASSPGGVNQPQHF	TGCGCCAGCAGCCCGGGCGGAGTAAATCAGCCCCAGCATTTT
TRBV12-3/TRBV12-4	TRBJ1-2	many	-	CASSPYPHPSNGTF	TGTGCCAGCAGTCCATATCCCCACCCTTCGAATGGCACCTTC
TRBV11-2	TRBJ2-5	many	-	CASSLEGEETQYF	TGTGCCAGCAGCTTAGAAGGGGAAGAGACCCAGTACTTC
TRBV2	TRBJ1-5	many	-	CASSNRISNQPQHF	TGTGCCAGCAGCAACAGGATTAGCAATCAGCCCCAGCATTTT
TRBV7-9	TRBJ1-5	many	TRBD1	CASSGGETGAPQHF	TGTGCCAGCAGCGGCGGGGAGACAGGGGCGCCCCAGCATTTT
TRBV27	TRBJ1-6	many	TRBD1	CASRRGQENNSPLHF	TGTGCCAGCAGGCGGGGACAGGAAAATAATTCACCCCTCCACTTT
TRBV3-1	TRBJ1-2	many	-	CASSQDRRGYTF	TGTGCCAGCAGCCAAGACAGGCGGGGCTACACCTTC
TRBV19	TRBJ2-1	many	TRBD2	CASSTPGGQENEQFF	TGTGCCAGTAGTACTCCGGGAGGGCAGGAAAATGAGCAGTTCTTC
TRBV29-1	TRBJ1-5	many	TRBD1	CSVASGTGDQPQHF	TGCAGCGTCGCTTCCGGGACAGGGGATCAGCCCCAGCATTTT
TRBV30	TRBJ1-2	few	-	CAWSVWGDYTF	TGTGCCTGGAGTGTATGGGGCGACTACACCTTC
TRBV29-1	TRBJ1-2	many	TRBD1	CSVLQGLESYGYTF	TGCAGCGTGTTACAGGGGCTCGAAAGCTATGGCTACACCTTC
TRBV20-1	TRBJ2-3	many	TRBD2	CSAKRGQGDGTQYF	TGCAGTGCTAAGCGGGGGCAGGGTGATGGTACGCAGTATTTT
TRBV6-5	TRBJ2-5	-	-	CASSYSSREVEYF	TGTGCCAGCAGTTACTCGAGCAGGGAGGTTGAGTACTTC
TRBV28	TRBJ2-7	many	TRBD2	CASSSGLAGPLEQYF	TGTGCCAGCAGTTCCGGACTAGCGGGACCCCTCGAGCAGTACTTC
TRBV24-1	TRBJ1-5	many	TRBD1	CATRDTGEGQPQHF	TGTGCCACCAGAGATACAGGGGAAGGTCAGCCCCAGCATTTT
TRBV19	TRBJ1-1	-	-	CASHSTKPVAGEAFF	TGTGCCAGTCACAGCACAAAACCAGTCGCGGGGGAAGCTTTCTTT
TRBV3-1	TRBJ2-5	-	TRBD2	CASGQFGGGPLETQHF	TGTGCCAGCGGCCAGTTCGGGGGAGGGCCGTTGGAGACCCAGCACTTC
TRBV6-1	TRBJ2-2	few	TRBD1	CASINLSGQGITGELFF	TGTGCCAGCATCAACCTATCGGGACAGGGAATTACCGGGGAGCTGTTTTTT
TRBV19	TRBJ1-5	-	-	CASSVTGPNQPQHF	TGTGCCAGTAGTGTGACAGGCCCTAATCAGCCCCAGCATTTT
TRBV5-1	TRBJ2-4	-	-	CASSLGRQGLKNIQYF	TGCGCCAGCAGCTTGGGGCGACAGGGACTCAAAAACATTCAGTACTTC
TRBV11-2	TRBJ2-4	many	TRBD2	CASSPIRTSSLAKNIQYF	TGTGCCAGCAGCCCGATCAGGACTAGCTCTCTAGCCAAAAACATTCAGTACTTC
TRBV20-1	TRBJ2-1	-	TRBD1	CSAIAFGRGLSGNEQFF	TGCAGTGCTATAGCGTTCGGCAGGGGGCTTAGTGGGAATGAGCAGTTCTTC
TRBV28	TRBJ2-2	-	TRBD2	CATTREDTRELFF	TGTGCTACCACGCGGGAGGACACCCGGGAGCTGTTTTTT
TRBV24-1	TRBJ1-2	-	-	CATSDFQFPHGYTF	TGTGCCACCAGTGATTTCCAGTTTCCCCATGGCTACACCTTC
TRBV7-8	TRBJ2-1	many	-	CASSYKVEGINEQFF	TGTGCCAGCAGCTATAAAGTGGAAGGCATCAATGAGCAGTTCTTC
TRBV18	TRBJ1-1	few	-	CASSPFYSTEAFF	TGTGCCAGCTCACCATTCTATAGCACTGAAGCTTTCTTT
TRBV5-1	TRBJ2-1	many	TRBD1	CASSPGTGNNEQFF	TGCGCCAGCAGCCCGGGGACAGGGAACAATGAGCAGTTCTTC
TRBV5-6	TRBJ2-5	-	-	CASSLVPGREETQYF	TGTGCCAGCAGCTTGGTCCCGGGAAGGGAAGAGACCCAGTACTTC
TRBV6-1	TRBJ2-5	many	-	CASSEALVGGETQYF	TGTGCCAGCAGTGAAGCTCTAGTGGGTGGGGAGACCCAGTACTTC
TRBV6-1	TRBJ1-1	-	-	CASLSVTEAFF	TGTGCCAGCCTTTCGGTCACTGAAGCTTTCTTT
TRBV25-1	TRBJ2-1	many	TRBD2	CASSDQLAPSYNEQFF	TGTGCCAGCAGTGACCAACTAGCGCCAAGCTACAATGAGCAGTTCTTC